Shown below are 4 T cell receptor beta chains from a single sample sequenced in a study of T cells in Graves' hyperthyroidism and ophthalmopathy. TCR beta CDR3 sequences were amplified from RNA transcripts. Initially, a first-round RT-PCR of the TCR CDR3 employed the HTBI primer set. MiXCR was run by TCRdb on the multiplex PCR reads, yielding one entry per CDR3 protein. The sample lists about 610,000 distinct CDR3 sequences, 35% to 55% seen once, with more than 7% in the top ten. The sample taken for sequencing was peripheral blood or thyroid tissue (not recorded which). The receptors derive from a woman younger than 35 with Graves' hyperthyroidism.

Ten or more counts support this clonotype. This chain links TRBV27 with TRBJ2-7, with D tentatively TRBD1 (5 bases). The CDR3 length is 16 residues. Germline lookup yields CDR1 MNHEY and CDR2 SMNVEV (reference sequence). V lost 4 bases, J lost 7 bases, and 23 bases lay in between. Written as DNA, the CDR3 is TGTGCCAGCAGTTCCGTTTTAAGGGTGTTGGGGCAGGAGCAGTACTTC. Residues: CASSSVLRVLGQEQYF.

This clonotype was found many times. The V gene is TRBV5-4, the J gene TRBJ1-4, with D tentatively TRBD1 (5 bases). The CDR3 sequence is 12 residues long. The V end lost 9 bases, the J end lost 2 bases, and 8 bases lay between the germline ends. Germline CDR1 reads SGHNT; CDR2 reads YYREEE (reference sequence). The CDR3 region has the DNA TGTGCCACACAGGCTACTAATGAAAAACTGTTTTTT. This translates into CATQATNEKLFF.

This chain joins TRBV2 and TRBJ1-2; 12 nucleotides align to TRBD1. The CDR3 length is 16 residues. V shed 7 bases and J 8 bases; nucleotides not matched to a gene: 14. Germline V gene data show CDR1 as SNHLY and CDR2 as FYNNEI. The CDR3 nucleotides are TGTGCCAGCACCAGACCCGGGGGACAGGGGGCAACGGGCTACACCTTC. Translation gives CASTRPGGQGATGYTF. Supplemented by reference TRBV2 and TRBJ1-2, the full variable domain reads EPEVTQTPSHQVTQMGQEVILRCVPISNHLYFYWYRQILGQKVEFLVSFYNNEISEKSEIFDDQFSVERPDGSNFTLKIRSTKLEDSAMYFCASTRPGGQGATGYTFGSGTRLTVV.

The V and J genes are TRBV6-5 and TRBJ1-6; D ambiguous. Germline values: CDR1 MNHEY, CDR2 SVGAGI. V was clipped by 4 bases and J by 0 bases, with 4 bases between them. The CDR3 runs to 14 residues. CDR3 sequence reads: CASSWGSYNSPLHF. CDR3 bases: TGTGCCAGCAGTTGGGGCTCCTATAATTCACCCCTCCACTTT.